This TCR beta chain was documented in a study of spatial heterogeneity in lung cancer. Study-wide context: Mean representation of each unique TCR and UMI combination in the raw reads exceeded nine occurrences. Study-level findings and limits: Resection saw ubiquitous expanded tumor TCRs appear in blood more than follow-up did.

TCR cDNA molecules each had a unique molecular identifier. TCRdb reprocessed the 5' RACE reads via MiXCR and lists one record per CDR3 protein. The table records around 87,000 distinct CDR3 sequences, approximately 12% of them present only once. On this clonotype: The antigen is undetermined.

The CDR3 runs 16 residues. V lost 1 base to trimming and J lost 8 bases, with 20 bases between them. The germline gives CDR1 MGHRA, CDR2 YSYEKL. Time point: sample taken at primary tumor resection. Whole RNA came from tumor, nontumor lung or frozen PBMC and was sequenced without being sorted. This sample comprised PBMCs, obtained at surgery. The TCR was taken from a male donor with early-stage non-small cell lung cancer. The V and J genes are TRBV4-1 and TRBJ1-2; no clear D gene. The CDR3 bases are TGCGCCAGCAGCCAAGGGGAGGGTCGAGAGACTTACGGCTACACCTTC. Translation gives CASSQGEGRETYGYTF.